The rows below give T cell receptor beta chains drawn from one sample of a study of T cell changes during pregnancy in multiple sclerosis. Profiled with immunoSEQ multiplex PCR; TCRdb holds only in-frame clones, not every one. Found here are 55,000 to 85,000 clones, roughly 94% of them singletons; the top ten hold 0.58%. The input for sequencing was peripheral blood, taken in the third trimester of pregnancy. Receptors originate from a female donor with multiple sclerosis, enrolled in a pregnancy study. Each CDR3 is given with its conserved first and last residue. Each record gives: V gene, J gene, clone size, D gene, CDR3 protein, CDR3 DNA. The D gene is left open where the match is weak. The size of a clone is reported for some rows only, either as once, few or many, or as a class for expanded clones.

>TRBV29-1|TRBJ1-2|once|.
CSASPGGQGGYTF
TGCAGCGCTTCCCCGGGGGGCCAAGGTGGCTACACCTTC
>TRBV9|TRBJ2-7|.|.
CASSVAPGVNGYEQYF
TGTGCCAGCAGCGTAGCTCCGGGGGTCAACGGGTACGAGCAGTACTTC
>TRBV7-9|TRBJ1-2|.|.
CASSLAAANYGYTF
TGTGCCAGCAGCTTAGCGGCCGCAAACTATGGCTACACCTTC
>TRBV11-1|TRBJ2-7|.|TRBD1
CASSRQGASYEQYF
TGTGCCAGCAGCCGACAGGGGGCGTCCTACGAGCAGTACTTC
>TRBV15|TRBJ2-6|once|.
CATSRRVSGANVLTF
TGTGCCACCAGCCGCAGGGTCTCTGGGGCCAACGTCCTGACTTTC
>TRBV5-1|TRBJ2-5|once|.
CASSFSPKETQYF
TGCGCCAGCAGCTTTTCCCCTAAAGAGACCCAGTACTTC
>TRBV5-4|TRBJ1-1|.|.
CASSLGRALVLTEAFF
TGTGCCAGCAGCTTGGGCAGGGCCCTAGTTCTCACTGAAGCTTTCTTT
>TRBV4-3|TRBJ1-6|.|.
CASSLSGTGDSPLHF
TGCGCCAGCAGCCTTTCCGGGACGGGAGATTCACCCCTCCACTTT
>TRBV5-8|TRBJ1-3|.|.
CASSLVSQYSGNTIYF
TGTGCCAGCAGCTTGGTCTCCCAGTACTCTGGAAACACCATATATTTT
>TRBV9|TRBJ2-5|.|TRBD2
CASSVGTSGGQETQYF
TGTGCCAGCAGCGTAGGCACTAGCGGGGGGCAAGAGACCCAGTACTTC
>TRBV7-3|TRBJ2-6|once|.
CASSPEVGGYSGANVLTF
TGTGCCAGCAGCCCTGAGGTTGGAGGTTACTCTGGGGCCAACGTCCTGACTTTC
>TRBV7-3|TRBJ1-2|.|.
CASSFSLSGYGYTF
TGTGCCAGCAGCTTTAGCCTTTCTGGTTATGGCTACACCTTC
>TRBV27|TRBJ1-1|.|TRBD1
CASSLFRDRAGNTEAFF
TGTGCCAGCAGTCTGTTCCGGGACAGGGCCGGGAACACTGAAGCTTTCTTT
>TRBV19|TRBJ2-5|.|.
CASSIPRVETQYF
TGTGCCAGTAGTATCCCTCGGGTGGAGACCCAGTACTTC
>TRBV7-3|TRBJ2-1|.|.
CASSFTQVNEQFF
TGTGCCAGCAGCTTTACACAGGTCAATGAGCAGTTCTTC
>TRBV5-6|TRBJ1-2|.|.
CASSPQGRGNYGYTF
TGTGCCAGCAGCCCCCAGGGGAGGGGTAACTATGGCTACACCTTC
>TRBV5-8|TRBJ2-2|.|TRBD2
CASSPGLALNTGELFF
TGTGCCAGCAGCCCGGGACTAGCGCTGAACACCGGGGAGCTGTTTTTT
>TRBV4-3|TRBJ2-7|.|TRBD1
CASSPQTGLSYEQYF
TGCGCCAGCAGCCCTCAGACAGGGCTCTCCTACGAGCAGTACTTC
>TRBV7-2|TRBJ2-2|once|.
CASSRRIDRRDTGELFF
TGTGCCAGCAGCCGACGGATCGACCGCCGGGACACCGGGGAGCTGTTTTTT
>TRBV2|TRBJ2-2|few|.
CASSEIYSGNANTGELFF
TGTGCCAGCAGTGAAATTTACTCGGGGAACGCGAACACCGGGGAGCTGTTTTTT
>TRBV27|TRBJ2-3|.|TRBD2
CASSPLLTSGLDTQYF
TGTGCCAGCAGCCCTCTCTTGACTAGCGGGTTAGATACGCAGTATTTT
>TRBV25-1|TRBJ2-7|.|TRBD1
CASTHPGGSGEQYF
TGTGCCAGCACCCACCCAGGGGGTTCGGGGGAGCAGTACTTC
>TRBV18|TRBJ2-4|.|.
CASSPTDSSIAKNIQYF
TGTGCCAGCTCACCTACGGACTCCTCAATAGCCAAAAACATTCAGTACTTC
>TRBV6-5|TRBJ1-2|.|.
CASSYRVPSYGYTF
TGTGCCAGCAGTTACCGGGTCCCTTCCTATGGCTACACCTTC
>TRBV7-2|TRBJ2-6|.|.
CASSFPLGANVLTF
TGTGCCAGCAGCTTTCCCCTCGGGGCCAACGTCCTGACTTTC
>TRBV6-1|TRBJ1-1|.|.
CASSRTGNYEAFF
TGTGCCAGCTCCCGTACGGGGAACTATGAAGCTTTCTTT
>TRBV5-8|TRBJ2-4|.|.
CASSLGHLGKNIQYF
TGTGCCAGCAGCTTAGGACATTTAGGCAAAAACATTCAGTACTTC
>TRBV19|TRBJ2-5|.|TRBD1
CASRSGTGSGTQYF
TGTGCCAGTAGGTCCGGGACAGGTTCGGGGACCCAGTACTTC
>TRBV9|TRBJ1-1|.|TRBD1
CASSLIGTGMPRRTEAFF
TGTGCCAGCAGCTTAATCGGGACAGGGATGCCAAGGCGCACTGAAGCTTTCTTT
>TRBV27|TRBJ1-2|once|TRBD1
CASRRTGGAGGYTF
TGTGCCAGCAGGCGTACAGGGGGCGCAGGGGGCTACACCTTC
>TRBV6-5|TRBJ1-5|once|.
CASKRDTNQPQHF
TGTGCCAGCAAGCGGGACACCAATCAGCCCCAGCATTTT
>TRBV10-3|TRBJ2-1|.|TRBD2
CAISESSGGVYNEQFF
TGTGCCATCAGTGAGTCTAGCGGGGGGGTATACAATGAGCAGTTCTTC
>TRBV5-8|TRBJ2-3|.|TRBD1
CASRDRQGGKDTQYF
TGTGCCAGCAGAGATAGACAGGGTGGTAAAGATACGCAGTATTTT
>TRBV7-2|TRBJ1-2|.|.
CAGAFRSYGYTF
TGTGCCGGGGCGTTTCGTAGCTATGGCTACACCTTC
>TRBV7-9|TRBJ1-2|.|TRBD1
CASSSIKGRGEAYTF
TGTGCCAGCAGCAGTATAAAAGGCAGGGGGGAAGCCTACACCTTC
>TRBV7-6|TRBJ2-5|.|TRBD2
CASSSTGTSGGARETQYF
TGTGCCAGCAGCAGTACCGGGACTAGCGGGGGGGCACGGGAGACCCAGTACTTC
>TRBV7-9|TRBJ2-7|.|.
CASSPQRGQASEQYF
TGTGCCAGCAGCCCTCAGCGCGGGCAGGCCTCCGAGCAGTACTTC
>TRBV25-1|TRBJ2-1|.|TRBD1
CASSDPGTGGGNEQFF
TGTGCCAGCAGTGACCCCGGGACAGGGGGCGGCAATGAGCAGTTCTTC
>TRBV18|TRBJ1-2|.|TRBD1
CASSPTGKVGYTF
TGTGCCAGCTCACCGACAGGGAAGGTAGGCTACACCTTC